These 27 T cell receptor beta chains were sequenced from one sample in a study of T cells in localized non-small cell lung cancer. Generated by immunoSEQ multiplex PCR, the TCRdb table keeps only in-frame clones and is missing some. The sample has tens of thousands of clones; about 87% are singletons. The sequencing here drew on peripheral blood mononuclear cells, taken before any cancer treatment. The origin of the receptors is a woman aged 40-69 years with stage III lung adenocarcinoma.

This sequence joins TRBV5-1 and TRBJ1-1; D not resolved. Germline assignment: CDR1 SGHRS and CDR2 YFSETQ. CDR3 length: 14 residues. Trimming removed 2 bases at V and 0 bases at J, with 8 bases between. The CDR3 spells CASSFVDMNTEAFF. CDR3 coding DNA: TGCGCCAGCAGCTTTGTAGATATGAACACTGAAGCTTTCTTT.

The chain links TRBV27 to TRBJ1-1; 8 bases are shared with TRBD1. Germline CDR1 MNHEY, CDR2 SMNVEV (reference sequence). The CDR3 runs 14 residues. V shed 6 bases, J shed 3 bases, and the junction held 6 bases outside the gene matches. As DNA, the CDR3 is TGTGCCAGCAGACCTAGACAGGGGTACACTGAAGCTTTCTTT. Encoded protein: CASRPRQGYTEAFF.

The CDR3 nucleotides are TGTGCCAGCAGCGACCACAGCGTCGCGGGGGGGCGTAATGAGCAGTTCTTC. It is translated as CASSDHSVAGGRNEQFF. This sequence joins TRBV11-2 and TRBJ2-1; 9 bases agree with TRBD2. With V trimmed by 5 bases and J by 7 bases, 15 bases remained unmatched. The CDR3 contains 17 residues. Germline CDR1 SGHAT, CDR2 FQNNGV.

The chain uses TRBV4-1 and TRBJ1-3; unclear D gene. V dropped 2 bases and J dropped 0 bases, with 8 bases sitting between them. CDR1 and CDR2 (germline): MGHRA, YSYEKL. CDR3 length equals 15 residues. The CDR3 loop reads CASSQSVLSGNTIYF. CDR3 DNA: TGCGCCAGCAGCCAATCGGTCCTCTCTGGAAACACCATATATTTT.

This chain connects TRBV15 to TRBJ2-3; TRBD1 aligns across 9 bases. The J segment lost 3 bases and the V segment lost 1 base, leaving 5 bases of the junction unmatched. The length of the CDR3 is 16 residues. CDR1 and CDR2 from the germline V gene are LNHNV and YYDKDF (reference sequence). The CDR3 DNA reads TGTGCCACCAGCAGAGGTGGGACAGGGTCTACAGATACGCAGTATTTT. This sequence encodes CATSRGGTGSTDTQYF.

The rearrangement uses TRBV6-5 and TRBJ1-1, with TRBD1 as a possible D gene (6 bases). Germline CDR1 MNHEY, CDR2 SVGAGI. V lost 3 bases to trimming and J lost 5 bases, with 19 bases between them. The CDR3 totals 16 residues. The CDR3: CASSYPLGGPGTEAFF. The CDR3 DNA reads TGTGCCAGCAGTTATCCCCTCGGGGGGCCCGGTACTGAAGCTTTCTTT.

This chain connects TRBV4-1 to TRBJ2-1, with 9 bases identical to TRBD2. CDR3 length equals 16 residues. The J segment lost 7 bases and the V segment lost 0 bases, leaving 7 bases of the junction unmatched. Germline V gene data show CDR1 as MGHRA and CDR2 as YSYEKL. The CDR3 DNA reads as TGCGCCAGCAGCCAAGAGGGGCTAGCGGGGAGGAATGAGCAGTTCTTC. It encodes CASSQEGLAGRNEQFF.

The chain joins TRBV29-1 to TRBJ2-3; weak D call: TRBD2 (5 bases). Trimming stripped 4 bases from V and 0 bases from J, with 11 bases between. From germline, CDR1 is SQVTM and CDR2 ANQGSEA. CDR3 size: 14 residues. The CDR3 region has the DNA TGCAGCGTTGTTAGAGGGCCAAGCACAGATACGCAGTATTTT. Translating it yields CSVVRGPSTDTQYF.

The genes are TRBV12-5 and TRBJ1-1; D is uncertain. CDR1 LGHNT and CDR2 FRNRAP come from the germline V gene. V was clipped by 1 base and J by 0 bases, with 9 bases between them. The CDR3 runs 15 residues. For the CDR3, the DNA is TGTGCTAGTGGTTTGGGGAGTCAGTTGAACACTGAAGCTTTCTTT. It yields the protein CASGLGSQLNTEAFF.

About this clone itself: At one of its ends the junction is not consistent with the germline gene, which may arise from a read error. The CDR3 here is CARSRGGSLGPTDTQYF. The CDR3 DNA follows: TGTGCCCGCAGCCGGGGGGGGTCTCTGGGCCCCACAGATACGCAGTATTTT. The genes are TRBV13 and TRBJ2-3, with TRBD2 matching over 8 bases. The CDR3 extends over 17 amino acids. Germline V gives CDR1 PRHDT, CDR2 FYEKMQ (reference sequence). Variable domain in full (rest from reference TRBV13 and TRBJ2-3): AAGVIQSPRHLIKEKRETATLKCYPIPRHDTVYWYQQGPGQDPQFLISFYEKMQSDKGSIPDRFSAQQFSDYHSELNMSSLELGDSALYFCARSRGGSLGPTDTQYFGPGTRLTVL.

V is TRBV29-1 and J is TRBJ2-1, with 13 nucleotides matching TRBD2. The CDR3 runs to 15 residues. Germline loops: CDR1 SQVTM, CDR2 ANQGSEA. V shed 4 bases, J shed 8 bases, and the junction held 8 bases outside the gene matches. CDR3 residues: CSVGTSGGPFYEQFF. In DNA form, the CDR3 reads TGCAGCGTTGGGACTAGCGGGGGCCCCTTCTATGAGCAGTTCTTC.

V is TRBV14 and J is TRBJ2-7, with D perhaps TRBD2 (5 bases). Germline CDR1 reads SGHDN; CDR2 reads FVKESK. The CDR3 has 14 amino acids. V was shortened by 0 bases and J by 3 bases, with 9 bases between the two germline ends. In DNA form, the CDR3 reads TGTGCCAGCAGCCAAGATGCGGGTATCTACGAGCAGTACTTC. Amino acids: CASSQDAGIYEQYF.

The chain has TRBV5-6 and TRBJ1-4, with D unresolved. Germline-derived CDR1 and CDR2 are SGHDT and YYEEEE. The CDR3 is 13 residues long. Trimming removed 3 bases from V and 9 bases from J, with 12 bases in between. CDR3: CASSYGETKKLFF. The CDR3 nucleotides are TGTGCCAGCAGCTACGGGGAAACGAAAAAACTGTTTTTT.

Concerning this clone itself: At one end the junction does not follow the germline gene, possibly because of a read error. DNA of the CDR3: TGTGCCAGCAATGAAGCAGGGGGCCTCCAGCCCCAGCATTTT. It is translated as CASNEAGGLQPQHF. The chain couples TRBV2 to TRBJ1-5, with 8 bases matching TRBD1. Germline values: CDR1 SNHLY, CDR2 FYNNEI. This CDR3 has 14 residues.

The CDR3 DNA follows: TGTGCCAGCAGTGTGGACGCTCGGGGTGAGCAGTTCTTC. The encoded protein is CASSVDARGEQFF. The V call is TRBV6-4, the J call TRBJ2-1; D possibly corresponds to TRBD2 (5 bases). This CDR3 is 13 amino acids long. V lost 4 bases, J lost 9 bases, and 13 bases lay in between. Per the germline V gene, CDR1 is MRHNA and CDR2 is SNTAGT.

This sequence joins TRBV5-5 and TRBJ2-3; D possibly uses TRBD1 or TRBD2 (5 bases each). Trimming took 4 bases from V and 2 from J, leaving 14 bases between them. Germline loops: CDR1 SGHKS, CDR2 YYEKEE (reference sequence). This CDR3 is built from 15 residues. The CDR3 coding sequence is TGTGCCAGCAGCCTCCGGGACGTCTACACAGATACGCAGTATTTT. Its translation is CASSLRDVYTDTQYF.

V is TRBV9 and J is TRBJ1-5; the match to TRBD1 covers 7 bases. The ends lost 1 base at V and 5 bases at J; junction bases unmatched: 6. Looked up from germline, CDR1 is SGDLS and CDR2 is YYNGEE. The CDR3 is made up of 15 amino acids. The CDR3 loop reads CASSVSAGGDQPQHF. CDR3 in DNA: TGTGCCAGCAGCGTATCAGCAGGGGGGGATCAGCCCCAGCATTTT.

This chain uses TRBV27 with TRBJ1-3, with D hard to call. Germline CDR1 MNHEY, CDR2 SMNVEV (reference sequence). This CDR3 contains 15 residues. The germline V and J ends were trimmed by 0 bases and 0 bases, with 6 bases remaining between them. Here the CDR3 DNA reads TGTGCCAGCAGTTTATCGGGGATCTCTGGAAACACCATATATTTT. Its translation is CASSLSGISGNTIYF.

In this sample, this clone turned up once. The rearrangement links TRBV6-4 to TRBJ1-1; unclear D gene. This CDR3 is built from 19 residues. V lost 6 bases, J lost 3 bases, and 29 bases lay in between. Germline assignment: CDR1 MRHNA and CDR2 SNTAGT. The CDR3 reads CASRPTPGPGGISDTEAFF. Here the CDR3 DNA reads TGTGCCAGCAGACCCACACCGGGCCCTGGTGGTATATCGGACACTGAAGCTTTCTTT.

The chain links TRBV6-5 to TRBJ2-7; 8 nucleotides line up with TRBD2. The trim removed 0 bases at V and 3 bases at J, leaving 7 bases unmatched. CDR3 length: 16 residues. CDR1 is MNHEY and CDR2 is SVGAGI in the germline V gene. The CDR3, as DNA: TGTGCCAGCAGTTACTCCCGTCGGGGGGGCGGCTACGAGCAGTACTTC. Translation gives CASSYSRRGGGYEQYF.

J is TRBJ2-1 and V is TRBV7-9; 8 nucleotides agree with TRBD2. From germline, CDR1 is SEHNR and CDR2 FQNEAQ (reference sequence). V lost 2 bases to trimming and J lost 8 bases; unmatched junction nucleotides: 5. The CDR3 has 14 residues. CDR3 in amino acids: CASSLWTSSHEQFF. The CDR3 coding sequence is TGTGCCAGCAGCTTATGGACTAGCAGCCATGAGCAGTTCTTC. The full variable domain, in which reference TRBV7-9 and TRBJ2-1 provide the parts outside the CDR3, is DTGVSQNPRHKITKRGQNVTFRCDPISEHNRLYWYRQTLGQGPEFLTYFQNEAQLEKSRLLSDRFSAERPKGSFSTLEIQRTEQGDSAMYLCASSLWTSSHEQFFGPGTRLTVL.

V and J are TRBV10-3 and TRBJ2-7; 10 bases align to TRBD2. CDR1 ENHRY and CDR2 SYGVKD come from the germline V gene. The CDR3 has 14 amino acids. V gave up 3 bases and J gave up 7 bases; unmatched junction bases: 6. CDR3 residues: CAISEILAGIEQYF. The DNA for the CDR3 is TGTGCCATCAGTGAAATACTAGCGGGAATTGAGCAGTACTTC.

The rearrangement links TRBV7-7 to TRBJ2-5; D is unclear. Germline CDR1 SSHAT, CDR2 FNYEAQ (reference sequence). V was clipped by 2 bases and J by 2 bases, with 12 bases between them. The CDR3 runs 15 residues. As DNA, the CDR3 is TGTGCCAGCAGCTTATCCATCCAGCCGCAAGAGACCCAGTACTTC. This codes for CASSLSIQPQETQYF.

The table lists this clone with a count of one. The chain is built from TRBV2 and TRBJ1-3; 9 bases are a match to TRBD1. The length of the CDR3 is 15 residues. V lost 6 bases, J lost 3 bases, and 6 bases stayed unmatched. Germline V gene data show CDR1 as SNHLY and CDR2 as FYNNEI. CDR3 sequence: CASREQGARGNTIYF. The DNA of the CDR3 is TGTGCCAGCAGGGAACAGGGGGCGCGTGGAAACACCATATATTTT.

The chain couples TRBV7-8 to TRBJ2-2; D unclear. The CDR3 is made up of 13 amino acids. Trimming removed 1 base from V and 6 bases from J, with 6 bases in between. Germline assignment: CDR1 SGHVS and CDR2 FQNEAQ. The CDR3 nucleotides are TGTGCCAGCAGCTTAGGGCTGGCCGGGGAGCTGTTTTTT. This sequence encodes CASSLGLAGELFF. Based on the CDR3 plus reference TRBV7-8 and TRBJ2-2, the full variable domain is GAGVSQSPRYKVAKRGQDVALRCDPISGHVSLFWYQQALGQGPEFLTYFQNEAQLDKSGLPSDRFFAERPEGSVSTLKIQRTQQEDSAVYLCASSLGLAGELFFGEGSRLTVL.

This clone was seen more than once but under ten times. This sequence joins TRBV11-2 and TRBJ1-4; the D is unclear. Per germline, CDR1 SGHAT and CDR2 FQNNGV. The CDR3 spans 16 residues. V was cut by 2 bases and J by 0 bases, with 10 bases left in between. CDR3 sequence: CASSLRPDATNEKLFF. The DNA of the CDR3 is TGTGCCAGCAGCTTACGGCCAGATGCAACTAATGAAAAACTGTTTTTT.

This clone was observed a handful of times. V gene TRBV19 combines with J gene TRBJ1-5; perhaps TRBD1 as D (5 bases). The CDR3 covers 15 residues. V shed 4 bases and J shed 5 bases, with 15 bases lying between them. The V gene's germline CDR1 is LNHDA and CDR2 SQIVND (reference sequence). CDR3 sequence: CASSTRTSWDQPQHF. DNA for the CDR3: TGTGCCAGTAGTACCAGGACAAGTTGGGATCAGCCCCAGCATTTT.